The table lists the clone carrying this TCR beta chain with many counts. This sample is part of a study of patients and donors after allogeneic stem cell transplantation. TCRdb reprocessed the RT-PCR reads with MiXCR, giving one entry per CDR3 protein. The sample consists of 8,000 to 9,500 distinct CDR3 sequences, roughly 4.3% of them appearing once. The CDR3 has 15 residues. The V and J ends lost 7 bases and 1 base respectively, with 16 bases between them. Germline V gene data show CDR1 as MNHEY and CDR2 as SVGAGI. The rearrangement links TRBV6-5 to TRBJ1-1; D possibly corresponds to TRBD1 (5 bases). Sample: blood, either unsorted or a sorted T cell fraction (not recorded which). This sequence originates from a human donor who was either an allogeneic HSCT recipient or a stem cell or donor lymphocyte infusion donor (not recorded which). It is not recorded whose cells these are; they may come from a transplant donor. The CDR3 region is CASTRGWFGNTEAFF. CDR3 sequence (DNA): TGTGCCAGCACCCGGGGCTGGTTCGGGAACACTGAAGCTTTCTTT.